This passage covers 29 T cell receptor beta chains from one sample sequenced in a study of beta chain features in type 1 diabetes. General study points: Researchers report that Type 1 diabetes patients had moderately but significantly shorter TCRB CDR3s across all four CD4+ subsets.

Which antigens these TCRs recognize remains unknown. What was sequenced were expressed TCRB transcripts, since all of the isolated RNA had been reverse transcribed. Profiled with immunoSEQ multiplex PCR; TCRdb holds only in-frame clones, not every one. Here the sample spans hundreds of thousands of clones, roughly 13% being singletons. Sequencing was performed on naive CD4+ T cells from blood. Receptor source: a man between 18 and 35 years old with type 1 diabetes.

J is TRBJ1-1 and V is TRBV13; D is unresolved. V was trimmed by 4 bases and J by 8 bases, leaving 8 bases between them. CDR1 is PRHDT and CDR2 is FYEKMQ in the germline V gene (reference sequence). The length of the CDR3 is 11 residues. Here the CDR3 reads CASSSNREAFF. The CDR3 region has the DNA TGTGCCAGCAGCTCGAACCGAGAAGCTTTCTTT.

This clone was detected a few times. The V call is TRBV5-6, the J call TRBJ1-2; a weak D match, TRBD1 (5 bases). Per germline, CDR1 SGHDT and CDR2 YYEEEE. This CDR3 is built from 11 residues. V lost 7 bases to trimming and J lost 3 bases, with 7 bases between them. CDR3 coding DNA: TGTGCCAGCCGACAGTACTATGGCTACACCTTC. Translated: CASRQYYGYTF.

A few counts support this clone. This CDR3 reads CSAPHGGLFF. In nucleotides, the CDR3 is TGCAGTGCACCCCACGGGGGGCTGTTTTTT. The gene calls are TRBV20-1 and TRBJ1-4; possible D gene TRBD1, 5 bases. Trimming stripped 6 bases from V and 14 bases from J, with 13 bases between. Germline loops: CDR1 DFQATT, CDR2 SNEGSKA (reference sequence). CDR3 length: 10 amino acids.

The chain couples TRBV30 to TRBJ1-1; perhaps TRBD1 as D (5 bases). The germline V and J ends were trimmed by 1 base and 5 bases, with 17 bases remaining between them. The CDR3 consists of 15 residues. Germline V lookup: CDR1 GTSNPN, CDR2 SVGIG (reference sequence). The CDR3 sequence: CAWSALGGAVTEAFF. CDR3 DNA sequence: TGTGCCTGGAGTGCCCTCGGAGGGGCAGTTACTGAAGCTTTCTTT.

The chain employs TRBV2 and TRBJ2-7, with D unresolved. Trimming stripped 2 bases from V and 0 bases from J, with 11 bases between. CDR3 size: 15 residues. Germline V gene sequence: CDR1 SNHLY, CDR2 FYNNEI. The CDR3 is CASSEKHQSSYEQYF. The CDR3 nucleotides read TGTGCCAGCAGTGAAAAACACCAGAGCTCCTACGAGCAGTACTTC. Filled out from reference TRBV2 and TRBJ2-7, the complete variable domain reads EPEVTQTPSHQVTQMGQEVILRCVPISNHLYFYWYRQILGQKVEFLVSFYNNEISEKSEIFDDQFSVERPDGSNFTLKIRSTKLEDSAMYFCASSEKHQSSYEQYFGPGTRLTVT.

The table lists this clone with a few counts. The chain has TRBV9 and TRBJ2-7, with 9 bases identical to TRBD1. Germline lookup yields CDR1 SGDLS and CDR2 YYNGEE. J was trimmed by 4 bases and V by 4 bases; bases with no gene match: 6. The CDR3 has 14 amino acids. For the CDR3, the DNA is TGTGCCAGCAGCCCATTCGACAGGGGGTACGAGCAGTACTTC. It specifies CASSPFDRGYEQYF. Drawing the rest from reference TRBV9 and TRBJ2-7, the complete variable domain is DSGVTQTPKHLITATGQRVTLRCSPRSGDLSVYWYQQSLDQGLQFLIQYYNGEERAKGNILERFSAQQFPDLHSELNLSSLELGDSALYFCASSPFDRGYEQYFGPGTRLTVT.

This clone was seen more than once but under ten times. The chain employs TRBV30 and TRBJ1-5; maybe TRBD1 (5 bases). Germline loops: CDR1 GTSNPN, CDR2 SVGIG (reference sequence). Trimming took 1 base from V and 2 from J, leaving 9 bases between them. CDR3 length: 14 amino acids. CDR3 protein: CAWSGRGGNQPQHF. The CDR3 DNA is TGTGCCTGGAGTGGGAGGGGCGGCAATCAGCCCCAGCATTTT.

This clone came up once. This chain connects TRBV10-2 to TRBJ1-1; no clear D. Germline CDR1 reads WSHSY; CDR2 reads SAAADI. V was trimmed by 6 bases and J by 0 bases, leaving 20 bases between them. The CDR3 runs 17 residues. CDR3 region: CASSEGGTKRVNTEAFF. The CDR3 DNA reads as TGCGCCAGCAGCGAGGGAGGCACCAAGAGGGTGAACACTGAAGCTTTCTTT.

This clone turned up a few times. The chain combines TRBV6-5 with TRBJ2-1; 7 bases fit TRBD2. V was pared by 4 bases and J by 0 bases, with 6 bases of the junction left unmatched. The CDR3 runs to 16 residues. In germline, CDR1 is MNHEY, CDR2 SVGAGI. The CDR3 spells CASSSPQRGSYNEQFF. The CDR3 nucleotides are TGTGCCAGCAGTTCCCCCCAGCGGGGCTCCTACAATGAGCAGTTCTTC.

This clone was seen a few times. The genes are TRBV7-9 and TRBJ2-5, with 11 bases aligning to TRBD2. The CDR3 is made up of 14 amino acids. V gave up 5 bases and J gave up 5 bases; unmatched junction bases: 4. The germline V gene has CDR1 SEHNR and CDR2 FQNEAQ (reference sequence). CDR3: CASSPRTSGETQYF. The CDR3 coding sequence is TGTGCCAGCAGCCCCAGGACTAGCGGGGAGACCCAGTACTTC.

This clone was seen a few times. The chain employs TRBV2 and TRBJ2-3, with D uncertain. Germline CDR1 reads SNHLY; CDR2 reads FYNNEI. The CDR3 sequence is 13 residues long. V gave up 10 bases and J gave up 2 bases, with 13 bases separating them. CDR3 sequence reads: CATETGYTDTQYF. Here the CDR3 DNA reads TGTGCCACCGAGACGGGTTACACAGATACGCAGTATTTT.

This clone appeared a few times. The chain uses TRBV30 and TRBJ1-3; D unclear. The CDR3 has 14 residues. The V end was cut by 0 bases, the J end by 4 bases, with 10 bases between. Germline CDR1 GTSNPN, CDR2 SVGIG (reference sequence). CDR3 sequence reads: CAWSVSLRGNTIYF. For the CDR3, the DNA is TGTGCCTGGAGTGTTTCCTTAAGGGGAAACACCATATATTTT.

This clone was picked up a small number of times. J is TRBJ2-3 and V is TRBV10-3; D gene ambiguous. This CDR3 has 13 residues. The V end was cut by 2 bases, the J end by 0 bases, with 3 bases between. Looked up from germline, CDR1 is ENHRY and CDR2 is SYGVKD. The CDR3 loop is CAISEMSTDTQYF. CDR3 nucleotide sequence: TGTGCCATCAGTGAGATGAGCACAGATACGCAGTATTTT.

This clone was counted only a few times. V gene TRBV30 combines with J gene TRBJ1-5; the D gene is possibly TRBD1 (5 bases). Trimming took off 2 bases at V and 4 bases at J, with 12 bases between the two ends. The CDR3 sequence is 14 residues long. CDR1 is GTSNPN and CDR2 is SVGIG in the germline V gene (reference sequence). CDR3: CAWSLAEGNQPQHF. The CDR3 DNA is TGTGCCTGGAGTCTCGCGGAGGGGAATCAGCCCCAGCATTTT. Full variable domain (remainder filled in from reference TRBV30 and TRBJ1-5): SQTIHQWPATLVQPVGSPLSLECTVEGTSNPNLYWYRQAAGRGLQLLFYSVGIGQISSEVPQNLSASRPQDRQFILSSKKLLLSDSGFYLCAWSLAEGNQPQHFGDGTRLSIL.

In regard to this clone: The same CDR3 arises from other DNA sequences in this sample as well. CDR3 sequence: CAWSGGDQPQHF. CDR3 DNA: TGTGCCTGGAGTGGAGGGGATCAGCCCCAGCATTTT. The V and J genes are TRBV30 and TRBJ1-5; possible D gene TRBD1, 5 bases. The CDR3 contains 12 residues. Germline CDR1 reads GTSNPN; CDR2 reads SVGIG (reference sequence). Trimming cost V 1 base and J 5 bases, with 6 bases left between them.

The J gene is TRBJ1-5, the V gene TRBV18; D remains ambiguous. V lost 1 base and J 9 bases, leaving 19 bases between the germline ends. The CDR3 spans 16 residues. Germline V CDR1 and CDR2: KGHSH, LQKENI. The CDR3 DNA reads as TGTGCCAGCTCACCACTCGAGACCGGATTTAGCCGGCCCCAGCATTTT. Protein product: CASSPLETGFSRPQHF.

J is TRBJ2-3 and V is TRBV7-9; 11 positions match TRBD2. Germline V CDR1 and CDR2: SEHNR, FQNEAQ (reference sequence). V lost 6 bases to trimming and J lost 1 base; unmatched junction nucleotides: 3. The CDR3 contains 15 residues. This CDR3 reads CASRLAGERTDTQYF. In DNA, the CDR3 is TGTGCCAGCAGACTAGCGGGGGAGCGCACAGATACGCAGTATTTT.

This clone has just a few counts. This chain uses TRBV6-4 with TRBJ2-5, with a weak D call TRBD1 (5 bases). The V end was cut by 5 bases, the J end by 2 bases, with 9 bases between. The CDR3 loop spans 13 amino acids. From germline, CDR1 is MRHNA and CDR2 SNTAGT. DNA of the CDR3: TGTGCCAGCAGTCGGACAAATCAAGAGACCCAGTACTTC. Residues: CASSRTNQETQYF.

This chain joins TRBV6-5 and TRBJ2-5; 10 bases fit TRBD1. The closer fit of TRBJ2-7 to the DNA end suggests the J call may be wrong. Germline CDR1 and CDR2: MNHEY and SVGAGI. The CDR3 has 13 residues. The chain's CDR3 is CASRRQGAYEQYF. In DNA form, the CDR3 reads TGTGCCAGCAGGCGACAGGGGGCTTACGAGCAGTACTTC.

This sequence joins TRBV5-1 and TRBJ2-5, with D unclear. The germline V gene has CDR1 SGHRS and CDR2 YFSETQ. This CDR3 contains 16 residues. V lost 3 bases and J lost 0, with 15 bases in between. The DNA for the CDR3 is TGCGCCAGCAGCTCACTTACCCGGACGGACCAAGAGACCCAGTACTTC. As protein: CASSSLTRTDQETQYF.

This clone was observed a few times. The chain recombines TRBV5-1 with TRBJ2-1, with D perhaps matching TRBD1 or TRBD2 (5 bases each). Trimming took off 4 bases at V and 5 bases at J, with 10 bases between the two ends. This CDR3 has 13 residues. CDR1 is SGHRS, CDR2 YFSETQ, per germline. CDR3 sequence reads: CASSPGADNEQFF. CDR3 in DNA: TGCGCCAGCAGCCCCGGGGCCGACAATGAGCAGTTCTTC.

This chain uses TRBV2 with TRBJ2-3, with 11 bases fitting TRBD2. The germline V gene has CDR1 SNHLY and CDR2 FYNNEI. This CDR3 has 15 residues. J lost 6 bases, V lost 7 bases, and 9 bases had no gene match. This chain's CDR3 is CASTNSGGDLDTQYF. The CDR3 coding sequence is TGTGCCAGCACCAATAGCGGGGGGGACTTGGATACGCAGTATTTT.

This clone was found a few times. This chain joins TRBV5-1 and TRBJ2-7; maybe TRBD1 (6 bases). The CDR3 is made up of 17 amino acids. Germline assignment: CDR1 SGHRS and CDR2 YFSETQ. V lost 2 bases to trimming and J lost 2 bases, with 20 bases between them. CDR3 in DNA: TGCGCCAGCAGCTTCTCCGGGACAAGTGGTAGACCCTACGAGCAGTACTTC. Encoded protein: CASSFSGTSGRPYEQYF.

The chain links TRBV10-3 to TRBJ1-5; 10 bases map to TRBD1. J gave up 3 bases and V 10 bases, and 12 bases lay outside the gene matches. The germline V gene encodes CDR1 ENHRY and CDR2 SYGVKD. The CDR3 spans 16 residues. The CDR3 spells CASSYGTGDFNQPQHF. CDR3 nucleotide sequence: TGTGCCAGCAGCTATGGGACAGGGGATTTCAATCAGCCCCAGCATTTT.

This clone was seen more than once but under ten times. J is TRBJ2-1 and V is TRBV7-9; D gene ambiguous. Germline V gene data show CDR1 as SEHNR and CDR2 as FQNEAQ (reference sequence). V lost 1 base to trimming and J lost 5 bases, with 6 bases between them. The CDR3 extends over 13 amino acids. The CDR3 region is CASSLVTDNEQFF. The CDR3, as DNA: TGTGCCAGCAGCTTAGTTACGGACAATGAGCAGTTCTTC.

The chain is built from TRBV5-4 and TRBJ2-1; tentative D call: TRBD1 (6 bases). Between the trimmed V and J ends, which lost 0 bases and 9 bases, there was a span of 16 bases. The CDR3 has 15 residues. Germline assignment: CDR1 SGHNT and CDR2 YYREEE (reference sequence). As DNA, the CDR3 is TGTGCCAGCAGCTTGGATACAGGGATGATGAGTGAGCAGTTCTTC. Its protein is CASSLDTGMMSEQFF.

This clone showed up just a few times. The CDR3 spells CASSRDSSTDTQYF. The CDR3 nucleotides are TGTGCCAGCAGCCGGGACAGTAGCACAGATACGCAGTATTTT. The chain recombines TRBV7-9 with TRBJ2-3; 7 bases are shared with TRBD1. V was clipped by 5 bases and J by 0 bases; unmatched bases: 2. Looked up from germline, CDR1 is SEHNR and CDR2 is FQNEAQ (reference sequence). CDR3 size: 14 residues.

The chain is built from TRBV19 and TRBJ2-7; D is uncertain. CDR3 length: 13 amino acids. The germline gives CDR1 LNHDA, CDR2 SQIVND (reference sequence). Trimming cost V 4 bases and J 3 bases, with 10 bases left between them. The CDR3 spells CASSKGRGYEQYF. The DNA of the CDR3 is TGTGCCAGTAGTAAGGGTCGCGGCTACGAGCAGTACTTC.

This chain joins TRBV29-1 and TRBJ1-1; D remains unclear. V was shortened by 4 bases and J by 10 bases, with 7 bases between the two germline ends. Germline V gene sequence: CDR1 SQVTM, CDR2 ANQGSEA. The CDR3 has 9 residues. CDR3 loop: CSVGLPAFF. In DNA form, the CDR3 reads TGCAGCGTTGGTCTTCCAGCTTTCTTT.